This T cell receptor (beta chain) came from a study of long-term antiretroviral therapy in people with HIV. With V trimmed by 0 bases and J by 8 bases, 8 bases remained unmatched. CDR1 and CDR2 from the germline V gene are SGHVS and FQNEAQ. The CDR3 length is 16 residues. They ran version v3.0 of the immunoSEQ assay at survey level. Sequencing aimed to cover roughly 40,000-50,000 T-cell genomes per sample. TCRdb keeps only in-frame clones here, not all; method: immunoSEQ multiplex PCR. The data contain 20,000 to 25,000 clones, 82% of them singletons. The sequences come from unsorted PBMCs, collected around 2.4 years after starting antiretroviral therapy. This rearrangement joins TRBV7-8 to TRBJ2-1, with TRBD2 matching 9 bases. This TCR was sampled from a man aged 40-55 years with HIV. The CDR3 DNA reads TGTGCCAGCAGCTTAGCGCTGAGACAGCGGGGGGATGAGCAGTTCTTC. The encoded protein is CASSLALRQRGDEQFF.